This T cell receptor (beta chain) was captured by sequencing in a study of control samples from healthy donors and cancer patients. CDR3 length equals 15 residues. Trimming took off 6 bases at V and 2 bases at J, with 16 bases between the two ends. Germline lookup yields CDR1 MNHEY and CDR2 SVGAGI. The method was immunoSEQ multiplex PCR; TCRdb's version includes in-frame clones alone and lacks a portion of them. Among around 200,000 clones, approximately 92% were seen once, and the ten largest hold approximately 1.5%. The sequencing input was blood. The source is a man younger than 30 in good health. V and J are TRBV6-5 and TRBJ2-5; tentative D call: TRBD1 (6 bases). The CDR3 is CASSVLPGQQETQYF. DNA of the CDR3: TGTGCCAGCAGCGTTCTACCGGGACAACAAGAGACCCAGTACTTC.